Described below is a single T cell receptor beta chain sequence and its context. The target of this receptor is not known. Within one base of it there is no much larger clone, and no base qualities were kept. The time point label on this specimen signifies: around 24 weeks on oral tofacitinib. Sample treatment or condition, as interpreted from the label and publication: oral pan-JAK inhibitor, 5-10 mg twice daily. From alopecia areata patients, peripheral blood was collected along with lesional scalp punch biopsies. PBMCs were separated by density centrifugation and stained for CD3, CD4 and CD8, after which CD4+ and CD8+ T cells were sorted on a FACSAria. This sample was taken from a study of CD8+ T cells in alopecia areata (dated by TCRdb to between 2018 and 2020). About the investigation overall: Treated patients were enrolled in an open-label pilot trial of oral tofacitinib at 5 to 10 mg twice daily for moderate-to-severe alopecia areata. Patients stayed on tofacitinib for 6 to 18 months and then had 6 months of follow-up off drug so that delayed response and recurrence could be assessed. The SALT score, which quantifies the percentage of affected scalp surface area, was used to measure disease severity in treated patients. High-throughput TCRbeta sequencing was used to examine T cell clonal expansion in alopecia areata in both the C3H/HeJ mouse model and human patients. On the human side, TCRbeta sequencing was run on scalp tissue and on sorted CD4+ and CD8+ peripheral blood T cells from healthy controls and from alopecia areata patients with either patchy or totalis/universalis disease. Biopsies were taken from tofacitinib-treated patients at baseline and at 4 and 24 weeks of treatment, and a later scalp biopsy was taken in several of the tofacitinib-treated patients. Clonality in the scalp was compared among normal scalp (n=4), patchy alopecia areata scalp (n=8), and alopecia totalis/universalis scalp (n=8). RNA was extracted with the PAXgene miRNA kit for fixed scalp, the miRNeasy kit for PBMCs, and the RNeasy kit for mouse skin. immunoSEQ multiplex PCR using 35 Vbeta forward primers and 13 Jbeta reverse primers was used to amplify TCRbeta CDR3 regions. Findings and caveats that apply to the study as a whole: With tofacitinib, both scalp clonality and the number of expanded CD8+ clones among the top 100 scalp clones went down significantly. The treated cohort was small, with a single nonresponder, so links between baseline CD8+ expansion and response need larger studies. Shared TCR sequences between patients were less evident than in mice, which may be partly attributable to HLA diversity in the patient population. Resident alphabeta T cells in normal human skin are also sequenced, complicating scalp TCR repertoire analysis, unlike mouse skin dominated by gammadelta T cells. Lesional scalp, especially in alopecia totalis/universalis, showed higher clonality and more expanded CD8+ clones than normal scalp, suggesting antigenic drive. During tofacitinib treatment, many expanded lesional clones stuck around in both scalp and blood, and this persistence may partly explain why relapse happens after treatment is stopped.

Library prep was done by the immunoSEQ multiplex PCR assay. For TCR sequencing, RNA was extracted from every sample and reverse transcribed into cDNA to serve as template. First-strand cDNA was synthesized with SuperScript III using a 2:1 mix of oligo-dT and random hexamers. A synthetic immune receptor repertoire was used to assess amplification bias, and residual bias was removed computationally. Under the source paper's analysis protocol: After raw reads were preprocessed to remove errors, the CDR3 was defined following IMGT conventions as running from the conserved cysteine to phenylalanine. Clonality was calculated as 1 minus Shannon entropy normalized by log2 of the number of productive unique TCRs. Whether each scalp clone was CD4 or CD8 was inferred by checking scalp TCRbeta sequences against the CD4 and CD8 repertoires from sorted blood. The source is immuneACCESS, and TCRdb retained only in-frame sequences with V and J called. Part of the clones is not carried over; for the studies checked, unresolved V genes explain less than half of this, and the remainder is unexplained. The V and J calls and the clone size are those of that table, but D and trimming were determined from the DNA. In this sample the table shows 150,000 to 200,000 clones, roughly 60% of which occur a single time. The top ten hold approximately 15% of the sample.

CDR1 and CDR2 are read off the germline V gene as MNHEY and SVGAGI. Inclusive of the bounding cysteine and phenylalanine, the CDR3 is 14 residues long. Only the CDR3 DNA stays, 42 bases, in frame from base 1. V was cut back by 6 bases and J by 5 bases, leaving a gap of 17 bases between them. The TCR comes from a human donor with alopecia areata. This specimen consisted of CD4+ T cells sorted from blood, obtained at week 24, from a patient treated with tofacitinib. Rearrangement joined TRBV6-5 to TRBJ2-7; the D call could be TRBD1 or TRBD2, with each sharing 5 bases. The nucleotide sequence is given as TGTGCCAGCAGCCCTGGGGGTCATCTAAACGAGCAGTACTTC. Its amino acids are CASSPGGHLNEQYF.